This TCR beta chain was identified during a study of T-cell reconstitution after alpha-beta-depleted transplantation in children (dated by TCRdb to about 2016). Background on the whole study: Using TCR repertoire profiling, the study followed T-cell immune reconstitution in a quantitative way in children after TCRalphabeta/CD19-depleted allogeneic hematopoietic cell transplantation.

This clonotype was seen more than once but under ten times. Its recognized antigen is unknown. No per-base quality is available; no much larger clone lies one base away. Libraries were built with PCR. TCRdb names Illumina HiSeq 2500 as the instrument used. To normalize quantification of the TCRbeta repertoire, the TCR libraries were built with molecular barcoding that relied on unique molecular identifiers. The public reads were reprocessed in TCRdb via fastp at Q25 and MiXCR, keeping in-frame beta chains. Duplicate CDR3 protein sequences are folded into a single record with the most common DNA and genes. This sample holds about 610,000 distinct CDR3 sequences; 8% to 11% were observed only once. About 4% of the sample is in the top ten clones. CDR1 is given as LNHNV and CDR2 as YYDKDF, both from the germline V gene (reference sequence). V lost 3 bases and J lost 0 bases, and the count of bases not matched to a germline gene is 10. The CDR3 numbers 17 residues from cysteine through phenylalanine. Just CDR3 DNA is preserved here, 51 bases in frame from base 1.

Sequenced here: PBMCs from the stem cell graft donor, sampled from the stem cell graft. The chain couples TRBV15 to TRBJ2-7, with 8 central nucleotides matching TRBD1. This TCR was recovered from a human donor who donated a stem cell graft to a child with acute myeloid leukemia. The CDR3 in this case is CATSSNRQGPGSYEQYF. In nucleotide form, the sequence is TGTGCCACCAGCAGCAACCGACAGGGGCCGGGCTCCTACGAGCAGTACTTC.